What follows are 10 T cell receptor beta chains derived from one specimen sequenced in a study of blood T cell repertoires in COVID-19. The method was immunoSEQ multiplex PCR; TCRdb's version includes in-frame clones alone and lacks a portion of them. The sample consists of about 150,000 clones, 78% of them appearing once. The sequenced material came from peripheral blood. The receptors stem from a woman older than 75 with acute or convalescent COVID-19.

The chain employs TRBV11-2 and TRBJ2-7; D ambiguous. From germline, CDR1 is SGHAT and CDR2 FQNNGV. The CDR3 length is 11 residues. Trimming left V 5 bases short and J 9 bases short, with 11 bases between. CDR3 nucleotides: TGTGCCAGCAGCGTGGGTTGGGCGCAGTACTTC. Translating it yields CASSVGWAQYF.

This rearrangement joins TRBV7-2 to TRBJ2-5; D might be TRBD2 (6 bases). Trimming removed 1 base from V and 5 bases from J, with 11 bases in between. CDR1 and CDR2 from the germline V gene are SGHTA and FQGNSA. This CDR3 region has 14 residues. CDR3 in DNA: TGTGCCAGCAGCTTAGGGCCTAGCGCGGAGACCCAGTACTTC. Translating it yields CASSLGPSAETQYF.

The CDR3 reads CASSLSAGGIETQYF. CDR3 nucleotides: TGTGCCAGCAGCTTAAGCGCGGGGGGGATTGAGACCCAGTACTTC. J is TRBJ2-5 and V is TRBV7-2; 9 bases fit TRBD2. V lost 2 bases to trimming and J lost 5 bases; unmatched junction nucleotides: 6. CDR1 is SGHTA and CDR2 is FQGNSA in the germline V gene. The CDR3 length is 15 residues.

The chain employs TRBV11-3 and TRBJ2-1; 9 bases agree with TRBD1. CDR1 and CDR2 (germline): SGHNT, YENEEA. CDR3 length: 17 residues. J was trimmed by 7 bases and V by 1 base; bases with no gene match: 11. The CDR3 nucleotides are TGTGCCAGCAGCTTAGGTTCCGGGACAGGGAGGTCGAATGAGCAGTTCTTC. Amino acid sequence: CASSLGSGTGRSNEQFF.

V is TRBV7-9 and J is TRBJ1-2; D ambiguous. The length of the CDR3 is 13 residues. Germline V gene lookup returns CDR1 SEHNR and CDR2 FQNEAQ (reference sequence). V lost 7 bases to trimming and J lost 1 base, with 10 bases between them. The CDR3 loop is CASTLGNNYGYTF. The CDR3 DNA sequence: TGTGCCAGCACACTAGGAAATAACTATGGCTACACCTTC.

The V gene is TRBV30, the J gene TRBJ2-1; 11 bases agree with TRBD2. This CDR3 has 15 residues. CDR1 is GTSNPN and CDR2 is SVGIG in the germline V gene (reference sequence). Trimming cost V 3 bases and J 3 bases; bases outside gene matches: 4. The CDR3 sequence is CAWRPTSGGYNEQFF. CDR3 in DNA: TGTGCCTGGAGACCTACTAGCGGGGGCTACAATGAGCAGTTCTTC.

This sequence joins TRBV5-8 and TRBJ1-2, with 10 bases fitting TRBD1. The CDR3 consists of 16 residues. V dropped 4 bases and J dropped 4; count of bases not matched to a gene: 10. CDR1 SGHTS and CDR2 YDEGEE come from the germline V gene. For the CDR3, the DNA is TGTGCCAGCAGCCTATCCGGGACAGGGGAGTCCTATGGCTACACCTTC. Translated, it gives CASSLSGTGESYGYTF.

The V call is TRBV12-5, the J call TRBJ2-5; TRBD2 matches at 9 bases. CDR3 length: 19 residues. Germline CDR1 and CDR2: LGHNT and FRNRAP. V lost 2 bases, J lost 4 bases, and 17 bases stayed unmatched. CDR3 loop: CASGLREGALAGERETQYF. The CDR3 bases are TGTGCTAGTGGTTTGCGGGAAGGGGCGTTAGCGGGAGAAAGAGAGACCCAGTACTTC.

The chain recombines TRBV6-2 or TRBV6-3 with TRBJ1-1; D ambiguous. The CDR3 totals 16 residues. Germline V lookup: CDR1 MNHEY, CDR2 SVGEGT. V was pared by 2 bases and J by 5 bases, with 18 bases between. This chain's CDR3 is CASSYAGLARGTEAFF. The CDR3 DNA reads TGTGCCAGCAGTTACGCAGGACTGGCGCGGGGAACTGAAGCTTTCTTT.

A few counts support this clone. The gene calls are TRBV5-4 and TRBJ2-7, with TRBD1 identical over 10 bases. This CDR3 is built from 17 residues. V was clipped by 4 bases and J by 2 bases; unmatched bases: 12. Germline loops: CDR1 SGHNT, CDR2 YYREEE (reference sequence). In DNA form, the CDR3 reads TGTGCCAGCAGCCCCCAAGGGGGGACAGGGGCAACCTACGAGCAGTACTTC. Its translation is CASSPQGGTGATYEQYF. The complete variable domain, with remaining parts taken from reference TRBV5-4 and TRBJ2-7, reads ETGVTQSPTHLIKTRGQQVTLRCSSQSGHNTVSWYQQALGQGPQFIFQYYREEENGRGNFPPRFSGLQFPNYSSELNVNALELDDSALYLCASSPQGGTGATYEQYFGPGTRLTVT.